The 10 T cell receptor beta chains below come from one sample, sequenced in a study of blood T cell repertoires in COVID-19. Libraries were prepared by immunoSEQ multiplex PCR; TCRdb keeps only in-frame clonotypes and omits some of them. The sample lists roughly 100,000 clones, 80% to 90% occurring once. Sequencing was carried out using peripheral blood. Every receptor here comes from a man between 60 and 70 years old with acute or convalescent COVID-19.

J is TRBJ1-4 and V is TRBV5-1, with D perhaps TRBD1 (6 bases). Germline V CDR1 and CDR2: SGHRS, YFSETQ. This CDR3 region has 16 residues. Trimming cost V 0 bases and J 5 bases, with 14 bases left between them. Here the CDR3 reads CASSLAQTGANEKLFF. CDR3 in DNA: TGCGCCAGCAGCTTGGCTCAGACAGGTGCAAATGAAAAACTGTTTTTT.

The chain employs TRBV12-5 and TRBJ1-2, with D uncertain. Germline V CDR1 and CDR2: LGHNT, FRNRAP. With 4 bases removed from V and 8 bases from J, the gap between germline ends came to 14 bases. The CDR3 contains 13 residues. DNA for the CDR3: TGTGCTAGTGGTTCCATAGACTCGGGGGGCTACACCTTC. Translation gives CASGSIDSGGYTF.

This clone was observed a few times. This chain links TRBV5-1 with TRBJ2-5; D is possibly TRBD1 (5 bases). From germline, CDR1 is SGHRS and CDR2 YFSETQ. This CDR3 spans 18 amino acids. V lost 3 bases and J 7 bases, leaving 28 bases between the germline ends. CDR3 sequence: CASSSAPATQALSGTQYF. CDR3 DNA sequence: TGCGCCAGCAGCTCAGCTCCGGCAACACAGGCTCTATCGGGGACCCAGTACTTC.

The chain recombines TRBV29-1 with TRBJ1-1; the D is unclear. The CDR3 is 14 residues long. CDR1 and CDR2 from the germline V gene are SQVTM and ANQGSEA. Trimming took 7 bases from V and 7 from J, leaving 22 bases between them. Here the CDR3 reads CSATPGGQFGEAFF. CDR3 sequence (DNA): TGCAGCGCCACCCCGGGAGGGCAATTTGGTGAAGCTTTCTTT.

The chain recombines TRBV28 with TRBJ1-5, with 7 bases that match TRBD1. The trim removed 3 bases at V and 7 bases at J, leaving 6 bases unmatched. Germline CDR1 MDHEN, CDR2 SYDVKM. This CDR3 contains 14 residues. The CDR3 region is CASSFGSGGQPQHF. CDR3 coding DNA: TGTGCCAGCAGTTTCGGATCAGGGGGACAGCCCCAGCATTTT.

This clone is a singleton in its sample. The rearrangement links TRBV5-5 to TRBJ1-5; 11 nucleotides agree with TRBD1. The CDR3 totals 15 residues. V trimming: 5 bases; J trimming: 9 bases; junction bases outside the gene matches: 10. Germline CDR1 SGHKS, CDR2 YYEKEE (reference sequence). The chain's CDR3 is CASRAGTGGFGPQHF. The CDR3 region has the DNA TGTGCCAGCAGGGCCGGGACAGGGGGATTTGGGCCCCAGCATTTT.

This clone was detected once. V usage is TRBV6-5 and J usage is TRBJ1-2, with D possibly TRBD1 on 5 matching bases. Germline V gene lookup returns CDR1 MNHEY and CDR2 SVGAGI. V gave up 0 bases and J gave up 5 bases, with 10 bases separating them. The CDR3 is 14 amino acids. DNA for the CDR3: TGTGCCAGCAGTTACTCGGGCCAGGGATATGGCTACACCTTC. It codes for CASSYSGQGYGYTF.

This chain links TRBV9 with TRBJ2-2; 7 bases fit TRBD2. Germline V gene data show CDR1 as SGDLS and CDR2 as YYNGEE. With V trimmed by 4 bases and J by 2 bases, 5 bases remained unmatched. The CDR3 has 15 residues. The CDR3 here is CASSFGLVNTGELFF. The CDR3 bases are TGTGCCAGCAGCTTCGGACTAGTTAACACCGGGGAGCTGTTTTTT.

The chain links TRBV5-4 to TRBJ2-5; 9 nucleotides agree with TRBD2. The CDR3 is 16 amino acids. Germline V lookup: CDR1 SGHNT, CDR2 YYREEE (reference sequence). The J segment lost 5 bases and the V segment lost 4 bases, leaving 12 bases of the junction unmatched. In DNA, the CDR3 is TGTGCCAGCAGCCTATCCCTGGCGGGAGGGGAGGAGACCCAGTACTTC. This sequence encodes CASSLSLAGGEETQYF.

The chain recombines TRBV12-3 or TRBV12-4 with TRBJ2-7; the D gene is possibly TRBD1 (6 bases). The V end was cut by 5 bases, the J end by 2 bases, with 7 bases between. The CDR3 contains 12 residues. CDR3 nucleotides: TGTGCCAGCAGTGAGGGGGCCTACGAGCAGTACTTC. Translated, it gives CASSEGAYEQYF.